The clone carrying this T cell receptor beta chain was found a few times. The antigen is undetermined. V was trimmed by 0 bases and J by 0 bases, leaving 10 bases between them. The germline CDR1 and CDR2 sequences are SGHRS and YFSETQ. This CDR3 contains 16 residues. Absence of ophthalmopathy progression within 18 months defined stable Graves' hyperthyroidism. With a duration under 2 months, the hyperthyroidism was newly diagnosed in patients aged 18 to 65. Diagnoses rested on clinical symptoms, serum thyroxine and TRAb, thyroid ultrasound and orbital computed tomography. These data come from a study of T cells in Graves' hyperthyroidism and ophthalmopathy. Study-wide findings and caveats: Blood also showed most of the thyroid clonotypes that were expanded above 0.001.

Using RNA transcripts as the source, TCR beta CDR3 regions were amplified. The HTBI primer set was used in a first-round RT-PCR of the TCR CDR3. TCRdb analysed the multiplex PCR reads with MiXCR anew, one entry per CDR3 protein. The sample holds some 510,000 distinct CDR3 sequences, roughly 50% seen once. V is TRBV5-1 and J is TRBJ1-3, with TRBD1 as a possible D gene (5 bases). The receptor comes from a woman aged 18-29 years with Graves' hyperthyroidism. The specimen sequenced was peripheral blood or thyroid tissue (not recorded which). The CDR3 sequence: CASSLAGRDSGNTIYF. The CDR3 DNA is TGCGCCAGCAGCTTGGCGGGACGGGACTCTGGAAACACCATATATTTT.